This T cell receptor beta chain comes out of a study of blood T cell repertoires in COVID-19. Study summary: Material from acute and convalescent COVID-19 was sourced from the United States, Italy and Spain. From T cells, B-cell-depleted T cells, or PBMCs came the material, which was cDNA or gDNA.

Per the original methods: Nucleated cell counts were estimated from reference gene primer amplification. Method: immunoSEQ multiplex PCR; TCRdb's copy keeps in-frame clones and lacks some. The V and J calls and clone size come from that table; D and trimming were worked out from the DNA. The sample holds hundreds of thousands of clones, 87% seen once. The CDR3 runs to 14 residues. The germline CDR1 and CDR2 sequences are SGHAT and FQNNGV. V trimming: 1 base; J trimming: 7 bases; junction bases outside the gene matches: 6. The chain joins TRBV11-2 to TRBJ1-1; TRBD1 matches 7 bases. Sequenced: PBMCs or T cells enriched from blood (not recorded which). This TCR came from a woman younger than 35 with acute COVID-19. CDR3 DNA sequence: TGTGCCAGCAGCTTAGGCCCAGGGGGAGGTGAAGCTTTCTTT. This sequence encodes CASSLGPGGGEAFF.